This is a list of T cell receptor beta chains from one sample in a study of early T cells in non-severe SARS-CoV-2 infection. TCRdb fed the 5' RACE reads into MiXCR, producing one record per CDR3 protein. The sample lists some 16,000 distinct CDR3 sequences, roughly 5% seen once, with more than 6% in the top ten. The specimen was whole blood. The receptors originated from an adult who was a healthcare worker with PCR-confirmed SARS-CoV-2 infection or an uninfected control (not recorded which). Both conserved end residues are trimmed from each CDR3. Rows give clone size only sometimes, using once, few, many, or a class for an expanded clone.

.	TRBV6-1	9	TRBJ1-1	ASSENTEAF
.	TRBV9	14	TRBJ2-7	ASSVAVGLGTYEQY
many	TRBV29-1	15	TRBJ1-2	SVDSPEHRVSTAGYT
.	TRBV5-4	15	TRBJ2-2	ASSPTYFSVNTGELF
.	TRBV28	11	TRBJ1-2	ASSSTGNYGYT
few	TRBV29-1	14	TRBJ2-1	SVEGRGGLSYNEQF
many	TRBV6-1	15	TRBJ2-2	ASSWGLAGGPGGELF
many	TRBV28	12	TRBJ2-1	ASSSLDSYNEQF
many	TRBV18	13	TRBJ2-1	ASSTGLATYNEQF
.	TRBV4-3	11	TRBJ1-5	ASSRFENQPQH
.	TRBV12-3/TRBV12-4	14	TRBJ1-3	ASRDRGVVSGNTIY
many	TRBV27	11	TRBJ2-1	ASSRKGQGEQF
many	TRBV19	14	TRBJ1-5	ASSRTDLYSNQPQH
many	TRBV6-5	17	TRBJ1-4	ASSRLGGRGLSTNEKLF
many	TRBV9	15	TRBJ1-6	ASSRSGTGAANSPLH
.	TRBV6-1	13	TRBJ2-2	ASSENRGATGELF
medium-sized	TRBV10-2	13	TRBJ2-1	ASSEIVQGKNEQF
few	TRBV5-6	11	TRBJ1-1	ASSLPPLTEAF
many	TRBV20-1	15	TRBJ2-7	SARDQRLAGIGYEQY
.	TRBV5-1	12	TRBJ2-6	ASSPREGANVLT
many	TRBV4-3	13	TRBJ1-4	ASSQHRGTNEKLF
many	TRBV19	10	TRBJ2-1	ASSMGGTEQF
.	TRBV9	15	TRBJ2-3	ASSVVWGPSGTDTQY
medium-sized	TRBV28	13	TRBJ2-1	ASSLTLFGDNEQF
.	TRBV12-3/TRBV12-4	14	TRBJ2-1	ASSLARASGNNEQF
.	TRBV12-3/TRBV12-4	13	TRBJ1-5	ASSPGGGVNQPQH
medium-sized	TRBV28	12	TRBJ2-3	ASSHTSGRDTQY
many	TRBV3-1	9	TRBJ1-1	ASSQLGLAF
medium-sized	TRBV24-1	11	TRBJ2-3	ATSDYEADTQY
.	TRBV2	14	TRBJ1-6	ASSEKTPDDNSPLH
few	TRBV7-8	14	TRBJ2-2	ASSLRRVVNTGELF
few	TRBV12-3/TRBV12-4	14	TRBJ1-5	ASSLALARGNQPQH
many	TRBV5-6	12	TRBJ2-4	ASSLGNRRDIQY
many	TRBV10-1	14	TRBJ2-3	ASSDLSAARSDTQY
many	TRBV13	13	TRBJ2-1	ASSSATNSRDEQF
many	TRBV20-1	10	TRBJ1-1	SRTRPGSRAF
medium-sized	TRBV12-3/TRBV12-4	12	TRBJ2-7	ASSWTGGSYEQY
few	TRBV10-3	13	TRBJ2-7	AISEQDRVRYEQY
many	TRBV11-3	14	TRBJ2-2	ASSLRLAGGAGELF
many	TRBV7-2	15	TRBJ2-2	ASSLGSSGALTGELF
many	TRBV20-1	9	TRBJ1-2	SASGAYGYT
.	TRBV7-9	13	TRBJ2-4	ASSLILAGRDIQY
many	TRBV4-2	13	TRBJ2-7	ASSQGTGISHEQY